Presented here are 9 T cell receptor beta chains from one specimen sequenced in a study of patients and donors after allogeneic stem cell transplantation. TCRdb called the RT-PCR reads again in MiXCR, with one record for every CDR3 protein. The sample shows 920,000 or so distinct CDR3 sequences, about a sixth of them seen only once. Sample: blood, either unsorted or a sorted T cell fraction (not recorded which). The receptor source for this set is a human donor who was either an allogeneic HSCT recipient or a stem cell or donor lymphocyte infusion donor (not recorded which). It is not recorded whose cells these are; they may come from a transplant donor.

V usage is TRBV4-3 and J usage is TRBJ1-1; D not resolved. Trimming cost V 4 bases and J 4 bases, with 13 bases left between them. CDR1 is LGHNA and CDR2 is YSLEER in the germline V gene. This CDR3 spans 14 amino acids. The CDR3 here is CASSRAGRGTEAFF. The CDR3 DNA reads TGCGCCAGCAGCCGAGCGGGTCGTGGCACTGAAGCTTTCTTT.

V usage is TRBV2 and J usage is TRBJ2-2, with a tentative D call TRBD1 (5 bases). V lost 2 bases and J 7 bases, leaving 11 bases between the germline ends. Germline values: CDR1 SNHLY, CDR2 FYNNEI. CDR3 length equals 14 residues. The CDR3 region has the DNA TGTGCCAGCAGTGAAACAGGCTGGGTCGGGGAGCTGTTTTTT. Translation: CASSETGWVGELFF.

This clonotype was recorded a few times. This rearrangement joins TRBV11-2 to TRBJ1-1, with D uncertain. Germline CDR1 SGHAT, CDR2 FQNNGV. The CDR3 length is 12 residues. Trimming took 7 bases from V and 5 from J, leaving 11 bases between them. The CDR3 DNA sequence: TGTGCCAGCACCAGGATGGGGACTGAAGCTTTCTTT. It is translated as CASTRMGTEAFF.

This clonotype has just a few counts. This rearrangement joins TRBV12-3 or TRBV12-4 to TRBJ2-1, with a tentative D call TRBD1 (5 bases). The ends were cut back, 3 bases at V and 8 bases at J, with 14 bases in the middle. The CDR3 sequence is 14 residues long. DNA for the CDR3: TGTGCCAGCAGTTTGAAGGGGCGCAGAGATGAGCAGTTCTTC. Its translation is CASSLKGRRDEQFF.

This clonotype was observed a handful of times. The V call is TRBV12-5, the J call TRBJ1-1; 8 positions match TRBD1. CDR1 and CDR2 from the germline V gene are LGHNT and FRNRAP. The CDR3 is made up of 12 amino acids. V lost 1 base and J lost 10; bases outside the gene matches: 2. The CDR3 loop reads CASGLGTGRAFF. In DNA, the CDR3 is TGTGCTAGTGGTTTGGGGACAGGGAGAGCTTTCTTT.

This clonotype was picked up a small number of times. V gene TRBV10-3 combines with J gene TRBJ2-3, with 10 bases aligning to TRBD2. The trim removed 3 bases at V and 1 base at J, leaving 4 bases unmatched. The V gene's germline CDR1 is ENHRY and CDR2 SYGVKD. The CDR3 has 16 amino acids. Written as DNA, the CDR3 is TGTGCCATCAGTGAATCTAGCGGGAGCGGCACAGATACGCAGTATTTT. This gives the protein CAISESSGSGTDTQYF.

This clonotype has more than one count but fewer than ten. V gene TRBV5-1 combines with J gene TRBJ2-1; possible D gene TRBD1, 6 bases. V lost 2 bases and J lost 9, with 18 bases in between. The CDR3 covers 15 residues. Germline V gene lookup returns CDR1 SGHRS and CDR2 YFSETQ. The CDR3 protein is CASSFSTGPLSEQFF. In DNA form, the CDR3 reads TGCGCCAGCAGCTTCAGTACAGGGCCGTTGAGTGAGCAGTTCTTC.

The gene calls are TRBV11-1 and TRBJ2-1; no clear D gene. The V and J ends lost 0 bases and 9 bases respectively, with 12 bases between them. The germline gives CDR1 SGHAT, CDR2 FQDESV (reference sequence). The CDR3 runs 14 residues. The CDR3 region has the DNA TGTGCCAGCAGCTTAGCCCAGTGGAGTTCTGAGCAGTTCTTC. Its protein is CASSLAQWSSEQFF.

This rearrangement joins TRBV7-2 to TRBJ1-1; no reliable D call. The CDR3 runs to 14 residues. Germline V gene lookup returns CDR1 SGHTA and CDR2 FQGNSA. Trimming took off 3 bases at V and 6 bases at J, with 14 bases between the two ends. CDR3 coding DNA: TGTGCCAGCAGCTTCGGACCTTTGGACTCTGAAGCTTTCTTT. Translating gives CASSFGPLDSEAFF. Together with reference TRBV7-2 and TRBJ1-1, the CDR3 gives the full variable domain: GAGVSQSPSNKVTEKGKDVELRCDPISGHTALYWYRQSLGQGLEFLIYFQGNSAPDKSGLPSDRFSAERTGGSVSTLTIQRTQQEDSAVYLCASSFGPLDSEAFFGQGTRLTVV.